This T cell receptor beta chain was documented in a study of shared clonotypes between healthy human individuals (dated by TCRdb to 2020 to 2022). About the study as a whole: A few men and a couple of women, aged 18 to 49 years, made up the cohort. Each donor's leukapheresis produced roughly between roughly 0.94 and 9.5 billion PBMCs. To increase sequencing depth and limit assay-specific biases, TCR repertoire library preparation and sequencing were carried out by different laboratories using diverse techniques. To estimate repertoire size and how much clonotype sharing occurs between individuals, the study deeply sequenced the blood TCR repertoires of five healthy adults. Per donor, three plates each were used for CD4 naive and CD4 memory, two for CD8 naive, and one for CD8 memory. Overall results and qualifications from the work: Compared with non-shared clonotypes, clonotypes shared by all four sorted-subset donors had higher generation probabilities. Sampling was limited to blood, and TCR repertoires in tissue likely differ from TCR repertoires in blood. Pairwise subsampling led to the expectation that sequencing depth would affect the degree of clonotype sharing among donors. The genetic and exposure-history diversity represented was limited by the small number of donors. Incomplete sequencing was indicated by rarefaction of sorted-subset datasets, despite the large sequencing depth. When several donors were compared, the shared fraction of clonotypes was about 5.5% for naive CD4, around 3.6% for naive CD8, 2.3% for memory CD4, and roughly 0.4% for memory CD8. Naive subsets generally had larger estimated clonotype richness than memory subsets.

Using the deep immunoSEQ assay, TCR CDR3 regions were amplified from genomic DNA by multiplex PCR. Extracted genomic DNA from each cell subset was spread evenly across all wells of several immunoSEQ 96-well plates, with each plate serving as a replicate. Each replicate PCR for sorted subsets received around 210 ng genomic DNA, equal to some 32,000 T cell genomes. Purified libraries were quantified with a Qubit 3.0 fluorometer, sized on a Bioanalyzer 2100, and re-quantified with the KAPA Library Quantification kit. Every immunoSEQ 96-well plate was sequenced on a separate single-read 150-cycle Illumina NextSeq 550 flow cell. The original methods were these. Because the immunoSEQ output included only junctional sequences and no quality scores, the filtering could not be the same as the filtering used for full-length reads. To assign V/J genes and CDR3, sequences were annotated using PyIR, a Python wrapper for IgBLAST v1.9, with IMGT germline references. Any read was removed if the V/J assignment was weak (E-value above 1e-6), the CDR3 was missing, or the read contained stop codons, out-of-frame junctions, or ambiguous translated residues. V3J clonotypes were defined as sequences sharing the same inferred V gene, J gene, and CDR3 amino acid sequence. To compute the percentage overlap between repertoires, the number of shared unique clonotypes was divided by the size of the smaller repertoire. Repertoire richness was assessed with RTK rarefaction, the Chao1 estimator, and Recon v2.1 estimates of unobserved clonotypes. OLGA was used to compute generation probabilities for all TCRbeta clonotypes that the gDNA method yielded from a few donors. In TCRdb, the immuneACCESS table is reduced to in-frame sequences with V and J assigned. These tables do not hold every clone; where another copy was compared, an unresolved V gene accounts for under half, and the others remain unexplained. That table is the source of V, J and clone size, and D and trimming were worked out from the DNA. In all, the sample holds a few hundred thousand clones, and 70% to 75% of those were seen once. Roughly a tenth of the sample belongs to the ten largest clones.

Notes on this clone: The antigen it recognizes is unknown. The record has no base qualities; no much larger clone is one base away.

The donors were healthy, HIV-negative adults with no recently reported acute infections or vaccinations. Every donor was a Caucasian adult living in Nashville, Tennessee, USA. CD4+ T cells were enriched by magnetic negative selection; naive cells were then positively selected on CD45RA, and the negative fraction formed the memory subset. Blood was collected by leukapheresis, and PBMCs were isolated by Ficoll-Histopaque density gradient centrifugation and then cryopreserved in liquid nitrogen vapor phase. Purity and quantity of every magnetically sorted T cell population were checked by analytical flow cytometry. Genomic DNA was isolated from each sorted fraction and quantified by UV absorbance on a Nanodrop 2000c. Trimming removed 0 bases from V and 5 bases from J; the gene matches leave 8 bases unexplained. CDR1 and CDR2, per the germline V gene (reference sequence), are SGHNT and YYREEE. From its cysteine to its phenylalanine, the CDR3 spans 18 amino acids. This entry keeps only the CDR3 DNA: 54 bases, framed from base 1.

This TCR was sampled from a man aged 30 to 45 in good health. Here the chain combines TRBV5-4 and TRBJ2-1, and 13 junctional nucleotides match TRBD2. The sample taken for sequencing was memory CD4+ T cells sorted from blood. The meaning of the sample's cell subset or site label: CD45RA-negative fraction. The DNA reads TGTGCCAGCAGCTTGGGTTTGTTGGGGACTAGCGGGAACAATGAGCAGTTCTTC. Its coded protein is CASSLGLLGTSGNNEQFF.